This TCR beta chain derives from a study of shared clonotypes between healthy human individuals. It was at deep level that the assay was run. Assay used: immunoSEQ multiplex PCR; TCRdb lists only in-frame clones, some missing. The data contain millions of clones, 90% to 95% of them singletons. It was into CD45RA+ naive and CD45RA-negative memory subsets that the CD4+ cells were split. V trimming: 4 bases; J trimming: 5 bases; junction bases outside the gene matches: 9. CDR3 size: 16 residues. The germline V gene encodes CDR1 SGHKS and CDR2 YYEKEE (reference sequence). The source is a man between 18 and 35 years old in good health. Some clones in this sample may be carry-over from other donors' samples. Sequenced: naive CD4+ T cells from PBMCs. Subset defined: CD45RA+ positively selected. This chain connects TRBV5-5 to TRBJ2-1, with 10 nucleotides matching TRBD2. CDR3 amino acids: CASSQGLAEGNNEQFF. The CDR3 DNA reads as TGTGCCAGCAGCCAAGGACTAGCGGAGGGAAACAATGAGCAGTTCTTC.